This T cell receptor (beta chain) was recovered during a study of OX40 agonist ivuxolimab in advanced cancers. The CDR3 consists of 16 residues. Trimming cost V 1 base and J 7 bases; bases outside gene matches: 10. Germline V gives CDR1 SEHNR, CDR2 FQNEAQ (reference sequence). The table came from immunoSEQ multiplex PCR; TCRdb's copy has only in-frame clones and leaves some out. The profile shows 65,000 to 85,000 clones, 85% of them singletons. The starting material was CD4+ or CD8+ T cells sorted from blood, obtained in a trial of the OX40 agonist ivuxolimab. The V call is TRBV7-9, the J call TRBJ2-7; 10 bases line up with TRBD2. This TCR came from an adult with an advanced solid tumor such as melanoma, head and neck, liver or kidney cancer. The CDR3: CASSLGMGTSALEQYF. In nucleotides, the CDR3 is TGTGCCAGCAGCTTAGGAATGGGGACTAGCGCTTTGGAGCAGTACTTC.